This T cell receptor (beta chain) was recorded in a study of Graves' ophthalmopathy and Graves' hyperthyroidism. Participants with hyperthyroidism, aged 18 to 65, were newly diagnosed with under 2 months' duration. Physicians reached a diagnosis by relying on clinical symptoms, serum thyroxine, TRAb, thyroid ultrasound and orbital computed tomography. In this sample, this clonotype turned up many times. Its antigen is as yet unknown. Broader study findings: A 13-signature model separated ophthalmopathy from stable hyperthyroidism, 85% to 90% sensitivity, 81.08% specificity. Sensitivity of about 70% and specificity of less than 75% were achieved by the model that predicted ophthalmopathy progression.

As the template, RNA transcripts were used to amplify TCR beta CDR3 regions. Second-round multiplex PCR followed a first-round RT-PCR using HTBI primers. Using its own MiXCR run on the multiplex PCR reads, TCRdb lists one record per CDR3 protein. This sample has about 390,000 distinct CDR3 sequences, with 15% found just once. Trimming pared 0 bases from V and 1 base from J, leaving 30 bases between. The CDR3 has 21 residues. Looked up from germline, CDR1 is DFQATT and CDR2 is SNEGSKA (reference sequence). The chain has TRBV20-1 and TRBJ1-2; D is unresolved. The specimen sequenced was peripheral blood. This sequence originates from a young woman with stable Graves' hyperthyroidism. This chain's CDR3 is CSARDRGSPRDIRDYNYGYTF. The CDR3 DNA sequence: TGCAGTGCTAGAGATCGTGGCAGCCCCCGTGACATAAGAGACTATAACTATGGCTACACCTTC.